This T cell receptor (beta chain) stems from a study of cytomegalovirus exposure and HLA in healthy donors. The length of the CDR3 is 16 residues. V was pared by 0 bases and J by 4 bases, with 7 bases of the junction left unmatched. Germline CDR1 and CDR2: LNHNV and YYDKDF (reference sequence). About this clone itself: Antigen specificity is unknown.

Primers included in the PCR were 60 Vbeta and 13 Jbeta primers. Sequencing used immunoSEQ multiplex PCR; TCRdb keeps in-frame clones, though not all of them. There are about 150,000 clones in the sample; 75% occur only once, and approximately 10% lies in the top ten. Whole-study findings and limits: Being indistinguishable, some V segments were excluded, TRBV6-2 and TRBV6-3 among them.

The TCR comes from a man younger than 35 in good health and CMV-seropositive. V and J are TRBV15 and TRBJ2-3; the match to TRBD2 covers 7 bases. The specimen sequenced was PBMCs. This chain's CDR3 is CATSRDWGGSADTQYF. The CDR3 DNA reads TGTGCCACCAGCAGAGATTGGGGCGGGAGCGCAGATACGCAGTATTTT.